The source of this T cell receptor beta chain is a study of CD8 T cells in ankylosing spondylitis. Points from the study as a whole: There were earlier reports of some motif variants in reactive arthritis synovial fluid and blood. Matched synovial fluid from ankylosing spondylitis patients was reported to be enriched for disease-linked clones. Apparently characteristic of ankylosing spondylitis blood was a TCR beta motif (under ten highly homologous variants). Disease-linked clones, CD8+, were relatively rare in peripheral blood.

As to this clonotype: Its target is not known.

Researchers built TCR beta libraries using quantitative 5'-RACE with molecular barcodes. TCRdb used MiXCR to reprocess the 5' RACE reads, holding one entry per CDR3 protein. The sample consists of 400,000 to 450,000 distinct CDR3 sequences, about 15% of them appearing once. CDR1 is SGHRS and CDR2 is YFSETQ in the germline V gene. Trimming pared 4 bases from V and 1 base from J, leaving 16 bases between. This CDR3 comprises 16 residues. J is TRBJ2-3 and V is TRBV5-1, with D possibly TRBD1 on 6 matching bases. The material sequenced was blood, either unsorted or a sorted T cell fraction (not recorded which). The sequence was collected from a male donor with ankylosing spondylitis. The chain's CDR3 is CASSLAGTLRTDTQYF. DNA for the CDR3: TGCGCCAGCAGCCTGGCCGGGACACTCCGCACAGATACGCAGTATTTT.